The 2 T cell receptor beta chains given below trace back to one sample, sequenced in a study of OX40 agonist ivuxolimab in advanced cancers. Assay used: immunoSEQ multiplex PCR; TCRdb lists only in-frame clones, some missing. The data hold roughly 35,000 clones, with around 80% observed a single time. This sample comprised CD4+ or CD8+ T cells sorted from blood, obtained in a trial of the OX40 agonist ivuxolimab. Every receptor here comes from an adult with an advanced solid tumor such as melanoma, head and neck, liver or kidney cancer.

The V call is TRBV6-1, the J call TRBJ2-7; 13 bases line up with TRBD2. The CDR3 sequence is 19 residues long. CDR1 MNHNS and CDR2 SASEGT come from the germline V gene. Germline trimming cut 4 bases from V and 9 bases from J; bases unmatched to any gene: 21. CDR3 residues: CASSGPMGLAGIKRNVQYF. The CDR3, as DNA: TGTGCCAGCAGTGGCCCGATGGGACTAGCGGGAATAAAGCGTAATGTGCAGTACTTC.

The J gene is TRBJ1-2, the V gene TRBV6-5; D not certain. CDR3 length equals 15 residues. V gave up 6 bases and J gave up 0 bases, with 14 bases separating them. Germline CDR1 reads MNHEY; CDR2 reads SVGAGI. CDR3 DNA: TGTGCCAGCAGAGGGCCAGGATTAGCTAACTATGGCTACACCTTC. The encoded protein is CASRGPGLANYGYTF.